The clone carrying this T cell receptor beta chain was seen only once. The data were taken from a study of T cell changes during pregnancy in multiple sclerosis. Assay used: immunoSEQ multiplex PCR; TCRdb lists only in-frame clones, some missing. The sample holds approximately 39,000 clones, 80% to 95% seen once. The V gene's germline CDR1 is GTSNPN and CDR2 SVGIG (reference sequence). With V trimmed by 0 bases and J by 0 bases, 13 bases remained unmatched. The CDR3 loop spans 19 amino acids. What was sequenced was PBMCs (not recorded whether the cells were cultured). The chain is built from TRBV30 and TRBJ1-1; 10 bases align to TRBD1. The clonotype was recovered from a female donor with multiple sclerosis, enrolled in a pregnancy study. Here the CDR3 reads CAWSVPQDRGRRMNTEAFF. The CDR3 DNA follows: TGTGCCTGGAGTGTACCCCAGGACAGGGGGAGGCGTATGAACACTGAAGCTTTCTTT.